The table lists the clone carrying this TCR beta chain with a few counts. Its antigen is still unknown. This sample was included in a study of T cell repertoires in cytomegalovirus infection. Study context: CMV infection together with matching HLA type was indicated by public TCR beta signatures.

A single record per CDR3 protein comes from TCRdb applying MiXCR to the reads. The sample includes approximately 180,000 distinct CDR3 sequences, about 21% of them seen just once. Overall study findings and caveats: HLA-C-restricted CMV-specific TCR beta clonotypes prevailed in the ex vivo response.

Germline CDR1 reads DFQATT; CDR2 reads SNEGSKA (reference sequence). The CDR3 runs 15 residues. V shed 5 bases and J 8 bases; nucleotides not matched to a gene: 11. Sequencing was carried out using PBMCs. The source is a human donor in good health (CMV status not recorded). Some clones in this sample may be carry-over from other donors' samples. The chain employs TRBV20-1 and TRBJ1-4; 10 nucleotides agree with TRBD1. For the CDR3, the DNA is TGCAGTGCTGTTGACAGGGGGCAGCATAAGGAAAAACTGTTTTTT. Translation: CSAVDRGQHKEKLFF.